The entry that follows covers one TCR beta chain sequence. Clones were read by immunoSEQ multiplex PCR, and TCRdb kept only the in-frame ones, dropping some. The sample holds about 110,000 clones, approximately 90% seen once. V trimming: 8 bases; J trimming: 3 bases; junction bases outside the gene matches: 8. The length of the CDR3 is 15 residues. Germline loops: CDR1 LNHDA, CDR2 SQIVND (reference sequence). The data belong to a study of blood T cell repertoires in COVID-19. Sequences were obtained from peripheral blood. V gene TRBV19 combines with J gene TRBJ2-2, with 8 bases matching TRBD1. The clonotype comes from a man aged 50-59 years with active or convalescent COVID-19. The CDR3 protein is CASGGQGIDTGELFF. CDR3 nucleotides: TGTGCCAGTGGTGGACAGGGCATCGACACCGGGGAGCTGTTTTTT.